The 22 T cell receptor beta chains given below trace back to one sample, sequenced in a study of identical twins. TCRdb called the 5' RACE reads again in MiXCR, with one record for every CDR3 protein. The table includes about 790,000 distinct CDR3 sequences, roughly 18% detected once. This sample also belongs to another study, concerning T cells expressing NK-cell markers.

Sequenced input: PBMCs. All receptors derive from a woman aged 18-30 years in good health.

This chain connects TRBV4-3 to TRBJ2-7, with no clear D. Germline V gives CDR1 LGHNA, CDR2 YSLEER. The V end lost 3 bases, the J end lost 1 base, and 10 bases lay between the germline ends. The length of the CDR3 is 14 residues. CDR3 loop: CASSHGTPSYEQYF. In DNA, the CDR3 is TGCGCCAGCAGCCATGGAACCCCTTCCTACGAGCAGTACTTC.

This clonotype was counted only a few times. V gene TRBV20-1 combines with J gene TRBJ1-4; D is uncertain. This CDR3 has 14 amino acids. Trimming removed 3 bases at V and 4 bases at J, with 12 bases between. The germline V gene has CDR1 DFQATT and CDR2 SNEGSKA (reference sequence). The CDR3 sequence is CSAREGSGNEKLFF. CDR3 bases: TGCAGTGCTAGGGAGGGATCGGGTAATGAAAAACTGTTTTTT.

The V and J genes are TRBV5-1 and TRBJ2-1; D may match TRBD1 or TRBD2 (5 bases each). Deletions cut 2 bases from V and 6 bases from J, with 9 bases between. The CDR3 length is 13 residues. Germline CDR1 is SGHRS and CDR2 is YFSETQ. CDR3 bases: TGCGCCAGCAGCTTCAGAGGGGCCAATGAGCAGTTCTTC. It yields the protein CASSFRGANEQFF. Full variable domain (outside the CDR3, taken from reference TRBV5-1 and TRBJ2-1): KAGVTQTPRYLIKTRGQQVTLSCSPISGHRSVSWYQQTPGQGLQFLFEYFSETQRNKGNFPGRFSGRQFSNSRSEMNVSTLELGDSALYLCASSFRGANEQFFGPGTRLTVL.

The genes are TRBV29-1 and TRBJ2-2; D ambiguous. V dropped 4 bases and J dropped 7 bases, with 7 bases sitting between them. Germline V gives CDR1 SQVTM, CDR2 ANQGSEA. The CDR3 covers 11 residues. CDR3 amino acids: CSVVYFGELFF. In DNA, the CDR3 is TGCAGCGTTGTGTACTTCGGGGAGCTGTTTTTT.

The V call is TRBV9, the J call TRBJ2-3, with a possible D match to TRBD2 (5 bases). V was shortened by 3 bases and J by 0 bases, with 17 bases between the two germline ends. CDR3 length: 17 amino acids. Germline CDR1 and CDR2: SGDLS and YYNGEE. CDR3 coding DNA: TGTGCCAGCAGCGCCACCGCCTCGGGGATTAGCACAGATACGCAGTATTTT. Protein product: CASSATASGISTDTQYF. The full variable domain, with the rest looked up from reference TRBV9 and TRBJ2-3, is DSGVTQTPKHLITATGQRVTLRCSPRSGDLSVYWYQQSLDQGLQFLIQYYNGEERAKGNILERFSAQQFPDLHSELNLSSLELGDSALYFCASSATASGISTDTQYFGPGTRLTVL.

This clonotype has more than one count but fewer than ten. V and J are TRBV6-5 and TRBJ2-1, with D unclear. This CDR3 is built from 15 residues. Germline V gene sequence: CDR1 MNHEY, CDR2 SVGAGI. V was shortened by 2 bases and J by 0 bases, with 8 bases between the two germline ends. CDR3 DNA: TGTGCCAGCAGTTACAGGCTGGACTCCTACAATGAGCAGTTCTTC. This sequence encodes CASSYRLDSYNEQFF.

This clonotype was seen more than once but under ten times. V gene TRBV20-1 combines with J gene TRBJ2-2, with a tentative D call TRBD2 (7 bases). Trimming shortened V by 5 bases and J by 8 bases, and 15 bases separated the two germline ends. The CDR3 runs to 13 residues. Looked up from germline, CDR1 is DFQATT and CDR2 is SNEGSKA (reference sequence). Here the CDR3 DNA reads TGCAGTGCTTTGGGGGGGCAAGTGGGGGAGCTGTTTTTT. As protein: CSALGGQVGELFF.

This clonotype was seen at least ten times. V is TRBV5-6 and J is TRBJ1-4; perhaps TRBD1 as D (6 bases). With 0 bases removed from V and 3 bases from J, the gap between germline ends came to 15 bases. The CDR3 is 17 amino acids. The germline V gene has CDR1 SGHDT and CDR2 YYEEEE. CDR3 protein: CASSLAQGIVANEKLFF. In DNA, the CDR3 is TGTGCCAGCAGCTTGGCCCAGGGGATAGTGGCTAATGAAAAACTGTTTTTT.

CDR3 nucleotides: TGCGCCAGCAGCCAAGGAAGGACAGACTCCTACGAGCAGTACTTC. It yields the protein CASSQGRTDSYEQYF. V and J are TRBV4-3 and TRBJ2-7; tentative D call: TRBD1 (6 bases). V lost 1 base, J lost 0 bases, and 10 bases lay in between. The CDR3 is 15 amino acids. The germline gives CDR1 LGHNA, CDR2 YSLEER.

In this sample, this clonotype turned up a few times. This sequence joins TRBV12-3 or TRBV12-4 and TRBJ2-5; D is ambiguous. This CDR3 has 15 residues. Trimming removed 2 bases at V and 0 bases at J, with 10 bases between. This CDR3 reads CASSLRGEYQETQYF. CDR3 bases: TGTGCCAGCAGTTTAAGAGGAGAGTACCAAGAGACCCAGTACTTC.

With respect to this clonotype: Germline is not matched at one junction end, which may reflect a read error. This sequence joins TRBV6-5 and TRBJ2-7; D remains ambiguous. There are 14 residues in the CDR3. CDR1 MNHEY and CDR2 SVGAGI come from the germline V gene. The chain's CDR3 is CASSYPGSSHEQYF. DNA of the CDR3: TGTGCCAGCAGTTACCCCGGGTCCTCCCACGAGCAGTACTTC.

The chain is built from TRBV10-3 and TRBJ2-7; the match to TRBD1 covers 7 bases. Germline V gene data show CDR1 as ENHRY and CDR2 as SYGVKD. Losses at the gene ends were 7 bases for V and 5 bases for J; bases not matched to a gene: 5. CDR3 size: 12 residues. The CDR3 protein is CAIKGAGDEQYF. In DNA form, the CDR3 reads TGTGCCATCAAGGGGGCCGGCGACGAGCAGTACTTC.

This rearrangement joins TRBV11-2 to TRBJ2-3; TRBD2 is a possible D gene (7 bases). Trimming took off 5 bases at V and 3 bases at J, with 18 bases between the two ends. The CDR3 loop spans 16 amino acids. Germline lookup yields CDR1 SGHAT and CDR2 FQNNGV. CDR3 sequence (DNA): TGTGCCAGCAGCCCTGGGTGGGGGAGGGGGACAGATACGCAGTATTTT. Amino acids: CASSPGWGRGTDTQYF.

The rearrangement links TRBV7-2 to TRBJ2-3, with 8 bases that match TRBD2. V shed 2 bases and J 4 bases; nucleotides not matched to a gene: 2. Germline CDR1 SGHTA, CDR2 FQGNSA. This CDR3 is built from 14 residues. CDR3 residues: CASSLTLAADTQYF. The CDR3 DNA reads TGTGCCAGCAGCTTAACACTAGCGGCAGATACGCAGTATTTT. Based on the CDR3 plus reference TRBV7-2 and TRBJ2-3, the full variable domain is GAGVSQSPSNKVTEKGKDVELRCDPISGHTALYWYRQSLGQGLEFLIYFQGNSAPDKSGLPSDRFSAERTGGSVSTLTIQRTQQEDSAVYLCASSLTLAADTQYFGPGTRLTVL.

This clonotype was seen only a few times. The J gene is TRBJ2-5, the V gene TRBV29-1; TRBD1 aligns across 8 bases. There are 13 residues in the CDR3. The trim removed 7 bases at V and 5 bases at J, leaving 9 bases unmatched. In germline, CDR1 is SQVTM, CDR2 ANQGSEA. In nucleotides, the CDR3 is TGCAGCGGCCAGACAGGGGTTTGGGAGACCCAGTACTTC. Protein: CSGQTGVWETQYF.

This clonotype was observed a few times. V usage is TRBV10-1 and J usage is TRBJ1-1, with D perhaps matching TRBD1 (6 bases). Trimming left V 2 bases short and J 4 bases short, with 11 bases between. There are 14 residues in the CDR3. Germline CDR1 WNHNN, CDR2 SYGVQD (reference sequence). The CDR3 loop is CASSEVRGGTEAFF. The CDR3 DNA sequence: TGCGCCAGCAGTGAGGTCAGGGGAGGCACTGAAGCTTTCTTT.

This clonotype has only a few counts. CDR3 protein: CATSRDLKGVEGQPQHF. The CDR3 coding sequence is TGTGCCACCAGCAGAGATTTGAAGGGAGTGGAAGGGCAGCCCCAGCATTTT. This sequence joins TRBV15 and TRBJ1-5; D not resolved. The germline V and J ends were trimmed by 0 bases and 7 bases, with 19 bases remaining between them. Germline V gives CDR1 LNHNV, CDR2 YYDKDF (reference sequence). The CDR3 totals 17 residues.

V gene TRBV12-3 or TRBV12-4 combines with J gene TRBJ1-5; D unclear. Trimming left V 6 bases short and J 6 bases short, with 15 bases between. CDR3 length: 14 residues. CDR3 loop: CASRSPDWSQPQHF. CDR3 sequence (DNA): TGTGCCAGCAGGTCCCCCGATTGGAGTCAGCCCCAGCATTTT.

The table lists this clonotype with a few counts. The V and J genes are TRBV20-1 and TRBJ2-1, with TRBD2 matching 8 bases. Unmatched junction bases numbered 11, after V lost 5 bases and J lost 8 bases. The CDR3 is made up of 14 amino acids. The germline V gene encodes CDR1 DFQATT and CDR2 SNEGSKA (reference sequence). The CDR3 nucleotides are TGCAGTGCTGATCCAAGCGGGAGTATCGATGAGCAGTTCTTC. It translates to CSADPSGSIDEQFF.

This clonotype was observed a few times. This rearrangement joins TRBV5-2 to TRBJ1-1; the table's D call TRBD1 went unverified against the DNA. TRBV5-2 is an annotated pseudogene. The CDR3 is 14 residues long. For the CDR3, the DNA is TGTGCCAGCTCAGGGGGGTCGTCCTCTCGACCAGCTTTCTTT. Amino acids: CASSGGSSSRPAFF.

This clonotype was counted a few times. The V gene is TRBV7-2, the J gene TRBJ2-1; 12 positions agree with TRBD2. CDR1 is SGHTA, CDR2 FQGNSA, per germline. J lost 2 bases, V lost 5 bases, and 7 bases had no gene match. CDR3 size: 17 residues. Here the CDR3 reads CASSPYRTSGAYNEQFF. CDR3 nucleotides: TGTGCCAGCAGCCCCTACAGGACTAGCGGGGCCTACAATGAGCAGTTCTTC.

The V and J genes are TRBV20-1 and TRBJ2-5; 12 positions match TRBD2. This CDR3 is 16 amino acids long. V shed 0 bases, J shed 6 bases, and the junction held 8 bases outside the gene matches. Germline CDR1 reads DFQATT; CDR2 reads SNEGSKA (reference sequence). The CDR3 region is CSARDWASGGAQTQYF. CDR3 coding DNA: TGCAGTGCTAGAGATTGGGCTAGCGGGGGGGCGCAGACCCAGTACTTC.